The clone carrying this T cell receptor (beta chain) was seen a single time. This sample was included in a study of Graves' ophthalmopathy and Graves' hyperthyroidism. CAS ≥3, NOSPECS ≥4, moderate-to-severe activity and duration under 3 months marked donors with ophthalmopathy. The CDR3 extends over 16 amino acids. The V and J ends lost 3 bases and 6 bases, in that order; junction bases with no gene match: 13. Germline V gene data show CDR1 as KGHSH and CDR2 as LQKENI. TCR beta CDR3 amplification used RNA transcripts. First-round RT-PCR employed HTBI primers, with a second-round multiplex PCR after it. TCRdb re-analysed the multiplex PCR reads in MiXCR, keeping a single row per CDR3 protein. The sample has about 340,000 distinct CDR3 sequences, 17% seen once.

V gene TRBV18 combines with J gene TRBJ2-7; 8 positions match TRBD1. Sequencing was carried out using peripheral blood. The clonotype comes from an adult man with Graves' ophthalmopathy. The CDR3 reads CASSPRRQGLTSEQYF. CDR3 sequence (DNA): TGTGCCAGCTCACCCCGTCGACAGGGGCTAACGAGCGAGCAGTACTTC.